These 25 T cell receptor beta chains came from one sample sequenced in a study of cytomegalovirus exposure and HLA in healthy donors. Primers included in the PCR were 60 Vbeta and 13 Jbeta primers. The data were produced by immunoSEQ multiplex PCR, yet TCRdb's version contains in-frame clones alone and is incomplete. Of under 200,000 clones in the sample, around 80% were seen once. Sequences were obtained from PBMCs. The receptors stem from a woman in her forties or fifties in good health and CMV-seropositive.

V usage is TRBV9 and J usage is TRBJ1-1; weak D call: TRBD1 (5 bases). The germline gives CDR1 SGDLS, CDR2 YYNGEE. The CDR3 loop spans 15 amino acids. Trimming removed 2 bases at V and 7 bases at J, with 18 bases between. This chain's CDR3 is CASSVASGGYGEAFF. The CDR3, as DNA: TGTGCCAGCAGCGTCGCTTCGGGGGGGTATGGTGAAGCTTTCTTT.

This chain links TRBV18 with TRBJ2-1; D is unresolved. CDR1 is KGHSH, CDR2 LQKENI, per germline. The CDR3 is 15 amino acids. With 6 bases removed from V and 2 bases from J, the gap between germline ends came to 14 bases. The CDR3, as DNA: TGTGCCAGCTCTACCACCGTGGCAGCCTACAATGAGCAGTTCTTC. This gives the protein CASSTTVAAYNEQFF.

J is TRBJ2-5 and V is TRBV14; maybe TRBD2 (5 bases). Germline assignment: CDR1 SGHDN and CDR2 FVKESK. The CDR3 is 16 residues long. Between the trimmed V and J ends, which lost 5 bases and 6 bases, there was a span of 22 bases. DNA for the CDR3: TGTGCCAGCAGCAACCCCTGGGCCCCTGGAGGAAAGACCCAGTACTTC. Residues: CASSNPWAPGGKTQYF. Variable domain in full (rest from reference TRBV14 and TRBJ2-5): EAGVTQFPSHSVIEKGQTVTLRCDPISGHDNLYWYRRVMGKEIKFLLHFVKESKQDESGMPNNRFLAERTGGTYSTLKVQPAELEDSGVYFCASSNPWAPGGKTQYFGPGTRLLVL.

J is TRBJ2-5 and V is TRBV7-2, with D possibly TRBD1 on 6 matching bases. The CDR3 is 13 amino acids. The V gene lost 2 bases and the J gene lost 5 bases, with 9 bases spanning the gap. CDR1 and CDR2 from the germline V gene are SGHTA and FQGNSA. As DNA, the CDR3 is TGTGCCAGCAGCTTAAACAGGGATGAGACCCAGTACTTC. Its translation: CASSLNRDETQYF.

This clone was counted between two and nine times. V is TRBV7-2 and J is TRBJ1-1, with 7 nucleotides matching TRBD1. The germline gives CDR1 SGHTA, CDR2 FQGNSA. This CDR3 comprises 14 residues. V lost 5 bases, J lost 7 bases, and 10 bases stayed unmatched. Written as DNA, the CDR3 is TGTGCCAGCAGCCTTACAGGGGCGGGTCTTGAAGCTTTCTTT. Translated, it gives CASSLTGAGLEAFF. Using reference TRBV7-2 and TRBJ1-1 for the parts outside the CDR3, the full variable domain is GAGVSQSPSNKVTEKGKDVELRCDPISGHTALYWYRQSLGQGLEFLIYFQGNSAPDKSGLPSDRFSAERTGGSVSTLTIQRTQQEDSAVYLCASSLTGAGLEAFFGQGTRLTVV.

V usage is TRBV28 and J usage is TRBJ2-7; 16 bases are shared with TRBD2. Germline CDR1 and CDR2: MDHEN and SYDVKM. This CDR3 spans 18 amino acids. V lost 7 bases to trimming and J lost 2 bases; unmatched junction nucleotides: 11. The CDR3, as DNA: TGTGCCAGCAAAGTACCGGGACTAGCGGGAGGGAGGGCCTACGAGCAGTACTTC. Translation gives CASKVPGLAGGRAYEQYF.

The chain joins TRBV7-6 to TRBJ2-3; the match to TRBD2 covers 8 bases. V trimming: 0 bases; J trimming: 2 bases; junction bases outside the gene matches: 4. The germline V gene has CDR1 SGHVS and CDR2 FNYEAQ. This CDR3 comprises 16 residues. This chain's CDR3 is CASSLAGGGNTDTQYF. DNA for the CDR3: TGTGCCAGCAGCTTAGCAGGCGGGGGGAACACAGATACGCAGTATTTT.

The rearrangement links TRBV11-2 to TRBJ1-2; D call uncertain. Trimming took off 2 bases at V and 12 bases at J, with 16 bases between the two ends. Germline V gene data show CDR1 as SGHAT and CDR2 as FQNNGV. The CDR3 length is 13 residues. DNA for the CDR3: TGTGCCAGCAGCTTAACGGGGTTATCTTTTCACACCTTC. Its translation: CASSLTGLSFHTF.

This chain uses TRBV4-2 with TRBJ2-1, with D uncertain. Germline V gene sequence: CDR1 LGHNA, CDR2 YNFKEQ. The length of the CDR3 is 15 residues. V dropped 5 bases and J dropped 1 base, with 12 bases sitting between them. In DNA, the CDR3 is TGTGCCAGCAGCGTTCAAGGCGGATCCTACAATGAGCAGTTCTTC. This sequence encodes CASSVQGGSYNEQFF.

This clone has just one count. This CDR3 reads CASTQSGGDRGGYTF. Here the CDR3 DNA reads TGTGCCAGCACCCAATCGGGAGGGGACCGTGGTGGCTACACCTTC. The chain couples TRBV2 to TRBJ1-2; TRBD1 might be the D (5 bases). V gave up 7 bases and J gave up 7 bases, with 22 bases separating them. The CDR3 has 15 amino acids. Germline assignment: CDR1 SNHLY and CDR2 FYNNEI.

In this sample, this clone turned up once. This rearrangement joins TRBV27 to TRBJ2-1; perhaps TRBD2 as D (6 bases). The CDR3 is 14 residues long. V shed 2 bases and J shed 9 bases, with 14 bases lying between them. CDR1 and CDR2 (germline): MNHEY, SMNVEV (reference sequence). The CDR3 region has the DNA TGTGCCAGCAGTTTAGGGGTGGGGCGGGGTGAGCAGTTCTTC. Protein: CASSLGVGRGEQFF.

The rearrangement links TRBV15 to TRBJ1-3; TRBD1 aligns across 9 bases. Trimming took 2 bases from V and 4 from J; bases not matched to a gene: 3. The CDR3 extends over 15 amino acids. CDR1 is LNHNV, CDR2 YYDKDF, per germline (reference sequence). The CDR3 nucleotides read TGTGCCACCAGCAGAACGGGACAGGGAGGAAACACCATATATTTT. It encodes CATSRTGQGGNTIYF.

The V and J genes are TRBV7-9 and TRBJ2-1; 8 positions match TRBD1. The CDR3 consists of 19 residues. The germline CDR1 and CDR2 sequences are SEHNR and FQNEAQ (reference sequence). J gave up 0 bases and V 5 bases, and 15 bases lay outside the gene matches. The CDR3 loop is CASSPRGPGFPSSYNEQFF. The CDR3 DNA follows: TGTGCCAGCAGCCCCAGGGGGCCGGGTTTCCCGAGCTCCTACAATGAGCAGTTCTTC.

This chain's CDR3 is CASSATARGAYNEQFF. The CDR3 DNA follows: TGTGCCAGCAGCGCCACGGCGCGTGGAGCCTACAATGAGCAGTTCTTC. The rearrangement uses TRBV2 and TRBJ2-1, with D unclear. Germline V gene data show CDR1 as SNHLY and CDR2 as FYNNEI. Trimming took off 6 bases at V and 2 bases at J, with 17 bases between the two ends. This CDR3 spans 16 amino acids.

The rearrangement joins TRBV5-4 to TRBJ2-3; D might be TRBD1 (5 bases). CDR3 size: 14 residues. Trimming cost V 4 bases and J 2 bases, with 11 bases left between them. The germline CDR1 and CDR2 sequences are SGHNT and YYREEE (reference sequence). CDR3 nucleotide sequence: TGTGCCAGCAGCCCTCCAGGGTTCACAGATACGCAGTATTTT. Its translation is CASSPPGFTDTQYF. The full variable domain, its missing parts supplied by reference TRBV5-4 and TRBJ2-3, is ETGVTQSPTHLIKTRGQQVTLRCSSQSGHNTVSWYQQALGQGPQFIFQYYREEENGRGNFPPRFSGLQFPNYSSELNVNALELDDSALYLCASSPPGFTDTQYFGPGTRLTVL.

V gene TRBV19 combines with J gene TRBJ1-1; D uncertain. Germline lookup yields CDR1 LNHDA and CDR2 SQIVND (reference sequence). With 3 bases removed from V and 2 bases from J, the gap between germline ends came to 10 bases. This CDR3 contains 14 residues. CDR3 nucleotides: TGTGCCAGTAGTATTAGCGGGCTTAACACTGAAGCTTTCTTT. The encoded protein is CASSISGLNTEAFF.

This clone was recorded only once. CDR3 loop: CASSPGGYSSTDTQYF. As DNA, the CDR3 is TGTGCCAGCAGCCCTGGCGGCTATTCTAGCACAGATACGCAGTATTTT. The chain carries TRBV7-2 and TRBJ2-3; D is ambiguous. The V gene lost 5 bases and the J gene lost 0 bases, with 15 bases spanning the gap. The germline V gene encodes CDR1 SGHTA and CDR2 FQGNSA. The CDR3 has 16 residues.

The chain joins TRBV27 to TRBJ1-1; 12 nucleotides match TRBD1. V shed 2 bases and J 8 bases; nucleotides not matched to a gene: 15. The CDR3 is 18 amino acids. From germline, CDR1 is MNHEY and CDR2 SMNVEV (reference sequence). The CDR3, as DNA: TGTGCCAGCAGTTTAATAGGCCGGGGGGGGGACAGGGGGCCCGAAGCTTTCTTT. This encodes CASSLIGRGGDRGPEAFF.

In regard to this clone: At one of its ends the junction is not consistent with the germline gene, which may arise from a read error. This chain joins TRBV7-9 and TRBJ1-1; D is unclear. The length of the CDR3 is 13 residues. Germline V CDR1 and CDR2: SEHNR, FQNEAQ (reference sequence). The CDR3 nucleotides read TGTTCCAGCAGCTTAAGAGCGGAAACTGAAGCTTTCTTT. This sequence encodes CSSSLRAETEAFF.

V gene TRBV6-6 combines with J gene TRBJ2-7; TRBD2 might be the D (6 bases). Per germline, CDR1 MNHNY and CDR2 SVGAGI (reference sequence). The CDR3 loop spans 16 amino acids. V lost 4 bases, J lost 1 base, and 17 bases lay in between. The CDR3 DNA reads as TGTGCCAGCAGTTTCAGCGGAGCGGCGGGATCCTACGAGCAGTACTTC. This codes for CASSFSGAAGSYEQYF.

The rearrangement uses TRBV28 and TRBJ1-2, with D uncertain. Germline lookup yields CDR1 MDHEN and CDR2 SYDVKM. The length of the CDR3 is 12 residues. With 3 bases removed from V and 8 bases from J, the gap between germline ends came to 10 bases. CDR3 protein: CASSLAGYGYTF. The CDR3 bases are TGTGCCAGCAGTTTGGCGGGCTACGGCTACACCTTC.

The rearrangement joins TRBV5-5 to TRBJ1-1; D gene ambiguous. Germline V gene lookup returns CDR1 SGHKS and CDR2 YYEKEE (reference sequence). The CDR3 totals 14 residues. V lost 4 bases, J lost 5 bases, and 15 bases lay in between. The CDR3 is CASSREVGGTEAFF. The CDR3 DNA reads TGTGCCAGCAGCCGGGAGGTGGGCGGTACTGAAGCTTTCTTT.

The J gene is TRBJ2-7, the V gene TRBV4-3, with D tentatively TRBD1 (5 bases). The CDR3 sequence is 16 residues long. V gave up 1 base and J gave up 0 bases, with 13 bases separating them. CDR1 and CDR2 from the germline V gene are LGHNA and YSLEER. CDR3 in amino acids: CASSQGVQDSSYEQYF. The CDR3 DNA reads TGCGCCAGCAGCCAAGGGGTCCAAGACAGCTCCTACGAGCAGTACTTC.

The chain joins TRBV30 to TRBJ2-7; possible D gene TRBD2, 6 bases. CDR3 length equals 13 residues. V lost 3 bases and J lost 3, with 12 bases in between. Germline CDR1 reads GTSNPN; CDR2 reads SVGIG (reference sequence). DNA for the CDR3: TGTGCCTGGAGACGTAGCGGTCGCTACGAGCAGTACTTC. The encoded protein is CAWRRSGRYEQYF.

V is TRBV11-2 and J is TRBJ1-1, with 8 bases lining up with TRBD1. The V gene end was trimmed by 4 bases and the J gene end by 4 bases; junction bases not matched to a gene: 5. CDR3 size: 14 residues. Germline assignment: CDR1 SGHAT and CDR2 FQNNGV. CDR3 DNA sequence: TGTGCCAGCAGCTGGACAGGGTCGGGCACTGAAGCTTTCTTT. Protein sequence: CASSWTGSGTEAFF.